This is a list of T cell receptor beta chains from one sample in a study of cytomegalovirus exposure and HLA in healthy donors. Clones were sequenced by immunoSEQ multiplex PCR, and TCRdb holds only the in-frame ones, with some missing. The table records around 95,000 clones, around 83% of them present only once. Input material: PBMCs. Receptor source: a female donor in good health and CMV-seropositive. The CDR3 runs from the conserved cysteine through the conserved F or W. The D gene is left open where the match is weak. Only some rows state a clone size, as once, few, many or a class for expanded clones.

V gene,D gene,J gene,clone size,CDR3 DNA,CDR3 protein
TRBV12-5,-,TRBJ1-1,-,TGTGCTAGTGGTTTGCTCCTGACAAAAACGACCGTGAACACTGAAGCTTTCTTT,CASGLLLTKTTVNTEAFF
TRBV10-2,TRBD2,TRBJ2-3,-,TGCGCCAGCGGGACTAGCGGTCTGGATACGCAGTATTTT,CASGTSGLDTQYF
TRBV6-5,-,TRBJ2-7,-,TGTGCCAGCAGTTACGGGTCAGGCTACGAGCAGTACTTC,CASSYGSGYEQYF
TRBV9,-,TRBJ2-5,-,TGTGCCAGCAGCGTAGCGGAAGAGACCCAGTACTTC,CASSVAEETQYF
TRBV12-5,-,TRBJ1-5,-,TGTGCTAGTGGGGTCGGGGATCAGCCCCAGCATTTT,CASGVGDQPQHF
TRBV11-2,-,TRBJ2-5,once,TGTGCCAGCAGCCTACCAACTCCCTCTAGGCTACAAGAGACCCAGTACTTC,CASSLPTPSRLQETQYF
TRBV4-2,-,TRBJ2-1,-,TGTGCCAGCAGCCAAGATCGAGGTTCCGGACCCCTGGGGGGTGAGCAGTTCTTC,CASSQDRGSGPLGGEQFF
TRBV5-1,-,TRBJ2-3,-,TGCGCCAGCAGCTTGGTCGCAGATACGCAGTATTTT,CASSLVADTQYF
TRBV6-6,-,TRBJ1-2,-,TGTGCCAGCTACCCCGGGGGGATTCACTATGGCTACACCTTC,CASYPGGIHYGYTF
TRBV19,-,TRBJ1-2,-,TGTGCCAGTAGTATAGAGGGCCAGAACTATGGCTACACCTTC,CASSIEGQNYGYTF
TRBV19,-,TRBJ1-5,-,TGTGCCAGTAGCGCGGAGGGGAGCAATCAGCCCCAGCATTTT,CASSAEGSNQPQHF
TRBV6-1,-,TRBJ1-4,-,TGTGCCAGCCGGGGGGGCGGGGAAAAACTGTTTTTT,CASRGGGEKLFF
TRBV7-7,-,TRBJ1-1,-,TGTGCCAGCAGCGTTAACCGGGACACTGAAGCTTTCTTC,CASSVNRDTEAFF
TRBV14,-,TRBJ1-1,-,TGTGCCAGCAGCCCTCGACTGCACACTGAAGCTTTCTTT,CASSPRLHTEAFF
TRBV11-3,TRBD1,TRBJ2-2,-,TGTGCCAGCAGCACGGGACAGGGAAACACCGGGGAGCTGTTTTTT,CASSTGQGNTGELFF
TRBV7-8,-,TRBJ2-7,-,TGTGCCAGCAGCTTCCAATCCTACGAGCAGTACTTC,CASSFQSYEQYF
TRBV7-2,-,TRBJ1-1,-,TGTGCCAGCAGCTTAGATCGGAGTCGGGGGGGAGGCACTGAAGCTTTCTTT,CASSLDRSRGGGTEAFF
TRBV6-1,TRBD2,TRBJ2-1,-,TGTGCCAGCAGTCAAGCGGGGAGTTACAATGAGCAGTTCTTC,CASSQAGSYNEQFF
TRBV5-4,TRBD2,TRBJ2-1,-,TGTGCCAGCAGCTCCGGACTAGCGGGAGGGGACAATGAGCAGTTCTTC,CASSSGLAGGDNEQFF
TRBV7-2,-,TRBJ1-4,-,TGTGCCAGCAGCTTAGCGGGAGGGACCGGTGAAAAACTGTTTTTT,CASSLAGGTGEKLFF
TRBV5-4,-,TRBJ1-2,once,TGTGCCAGCAGCTTGGTAGCGGCGCCTGGCTACACCTTC,CASSLVAAPGYTF
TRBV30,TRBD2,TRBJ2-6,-,TGTGCCTTACTAGCGGGTGACTCTGGGGCCAACGTCCTGACTTTC,CALLAGDSGANVLTF
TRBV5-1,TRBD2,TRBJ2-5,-,TGCGCCAGCAGCTCTAGCGGGAGCTTGATGTCCCAGTACTTC,CASSSSGSLMSQYF
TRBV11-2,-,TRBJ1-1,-,TGTGCTAGCAGTCCATCGGCTGGGGGCCCGAACACTGAAGCTTTCTTT,CASSPSAGGPNTEAFF
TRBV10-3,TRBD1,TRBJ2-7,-,TGTGCCATCAAGTTGGGACAGGGCTACGAGCAGTACTTC,CAIKLGQGYEQYF
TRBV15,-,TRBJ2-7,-,TGTGCCACCAGCAGACGACAGGTAACCTACGAGCAGTACTTC,CATSRRQVTYEQYF
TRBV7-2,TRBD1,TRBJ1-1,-,TGTGCCAGCAGCAAGAATTTTAGGCCAGGGGGAGTTGTGGACACTGAAGCTTTCTTT,CASSKNFRPGGVVDTEAFF
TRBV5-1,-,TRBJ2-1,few,TGCGCCAGCAGCTTCGATCAGGGAGGCTACAATGAGCAGTTCTTC,CASSFDQGGYNEQFF
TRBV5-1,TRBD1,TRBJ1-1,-,TGCGCCAGCAGCTTGGTGAGGGGGCGCGGGACTGAAGCTTTCTTT,CASSLVRGRGTEAFF
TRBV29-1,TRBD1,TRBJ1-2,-,TGCAGCGTTGAAGCCTGGACAGGTGGGCTGGGCTACACCTTC,CSVEAWTGGLGYTF
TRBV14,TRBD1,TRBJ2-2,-,TGTGCCAGCAGCCAAGATAGTCCCGGGACAGGATTCACCGGGGAGCTGTTTTTT,CASSQDSPGTGFTGELFF
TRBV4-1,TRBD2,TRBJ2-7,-,TGCGCCAGCAGCCAAGCTACTAGCGGGGGGTACGAGCAGTACTTC,CASSQATSGGYEQYF
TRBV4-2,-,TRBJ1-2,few,TGTGCCAGCAGCCAAGAGACGACAGGCTATGGCTACACCTTC,CASSQETTGYGYTF
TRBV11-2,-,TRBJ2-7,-,TGTGCCAGCAGCTTAGATCCCGACAGCGCCTACGAGCAGTACTTC,CASSLDPDSAYEQYF
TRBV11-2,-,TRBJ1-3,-,TGTGCCAGCAGCTTAGTAGGGGCCTCTGGAAACACCATATATTTT,CASSLVGASGNTIYF
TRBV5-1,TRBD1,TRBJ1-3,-,TGCGCCAGCAGCTGGAGTCCGGACAGGCCCCGCGGGGGAAACACCATATATTTT,CASSWSPDRPRGGNTIYF
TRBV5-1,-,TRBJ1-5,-,TGCGCCAGCAGCCCGGCAGGGGAAAGCAATCAGCCCCAGCATTTT,CASSPAGESNQPQHF
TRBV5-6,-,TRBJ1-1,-,TGTGCCAGCAGCTTGCCGACAGGTGAGAACACTGAAGCTTTCTTT,CASSLPTGENTEAFF
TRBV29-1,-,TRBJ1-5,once,TGCGCCAGTACTGAAGCAGGTGGGAATCAGCCCCAGCATTTT,CASTEAGGNQPQHF
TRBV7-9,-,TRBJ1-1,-,TGTGCCAGCAGCTTAGCAGGGAGACTAATGAACACTGAAGCTTTCTTT,CASSLAGRLMNTEAFF
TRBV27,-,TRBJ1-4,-,TGTGCCAGCAGTTTGAGGGCACTCAATGAAAAACTGTTTTTT,CASSLRALNEKLFF
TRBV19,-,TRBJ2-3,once,TGTGCCAGTAGTATAATACCTAGAGATACGCAGTATTTT,CASSIIPRDTQYF
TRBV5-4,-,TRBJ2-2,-,TGTGCCAGCAGCTTGGCCGGTTCAGGGTGGCGAGGCGGGGAGCTGTTTTTT,CASSLAGSGWRGGELFF
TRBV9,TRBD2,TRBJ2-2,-,TGTGCCAGCAGCGTAACCCTCCTAGCGGGGGAAGCCGGGGAGCTGTTTTTT,CASSVTLLAGEAGELFF
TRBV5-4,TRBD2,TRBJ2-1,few,TGTGCCAGCAGGGACGGACTAGCCTACAATGAGCAGTTCTTC,CASRDGLAYNEQFF
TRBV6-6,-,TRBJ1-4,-,TGTGCCAGCAGTTACGGCCGATCAACTAATGAAAAACTGTTTTTT,CASSYGRSTNEKLFF
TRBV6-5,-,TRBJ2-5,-,TGTGCCAGCACCAGAGACAGCCAAGAGACCCAGTACTTC,CASTRDSQETQYF
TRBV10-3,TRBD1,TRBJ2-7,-,TGTGCCATCAGTGAGTCAAGGGGGCTAGGCTTCTACGAGCAGTACTTC,CAISESRGLGFYEQYF
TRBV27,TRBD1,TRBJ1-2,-,TGTGCCAGCAGTCCAATAGCTGGGACAGGTCCGAACTATGGCTACACCTTC,CASSPIAGTGPNYGYTF
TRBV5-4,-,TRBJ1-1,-,TGTGCCAGCAGCTTGATGTTGGGCGCAAACACTGAAGCTTTCTTT,CASSLMLGANTEAFF
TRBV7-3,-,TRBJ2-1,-,TGTGCCAGCAGCTGGCGGCAGGGCAATGAGCAGTTCTTC,CASSWRQGNEQFF
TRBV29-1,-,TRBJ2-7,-,TGCAGCGTTGATACGGGACAAGGCTCCTACGAGCAGTACTTC,CSVDTGQGSYEQYF
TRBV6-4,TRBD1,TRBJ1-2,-,TGTGCCAGCAGGGAGACAGGGGATGATGGCTACACCTTC,CASRETGDDGYTF
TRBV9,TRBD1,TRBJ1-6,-,TGTGCCAGCAGCCCAGAGACAGGGGCGAATTCACCCCTCCACTTT,CASSPETGANSPLHF
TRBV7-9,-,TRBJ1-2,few,TGTGCCAGCAGCCCTCAGAGCCTGGCCGGAGGATATGGCTACACCTTC,CASSPQSLAGGYGYTF
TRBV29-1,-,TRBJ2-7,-,TGCAGCGTTGATGGGGGCAAACCCCTCTACGAGCAGTACTTC,CSVDGGKPLYEQYF
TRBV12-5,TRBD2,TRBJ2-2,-,TGTGCTAGTGGATTTGAAAGCGGGATGAACACCGGGGAGCTGTTTTTT,CASGFESGMNTGELFF
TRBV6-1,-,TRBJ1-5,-,TGTGCCAGCAGGGGGCAGGGTAAACAGCCCCAGCATTTT,CASRGQGKQPQHF